This TCR beta chain emerged from a study of blood T cell repertoires in COVID-19. On the study more broadly: The United States, Italy and Spain provided the acute and convalescent COVID-19 samples. The analysed material was cDNA or gDNA that came from T cells, B-cell-depleted T cells, or PBMCs.

Individuals drawn from 24 US areas were roughly 18 to 95 years old. Cohort assignment relied on participant-reported clinical history. CDR3 length equals 12 residues. After removal of 6 bases from V and 2 bases from J, the junction contained 3 bases not matched to a gene. The germline V gene has CDR1 SQVTM and CDR2 ANQGSEA. Only in-frame clones appear in the TCRdb table, and some are missing; sequencing was by immunoSEQ multiplex PCR. The profile covers roughly 280,000 clones, with about nine tenths appearing a single time and less than 2% taken by the ten largest. The origin of this receptor is a woman aged 55-70 years who had recovered from COVID-19. The sample comprised PBMCs or T cells enriched from blood (not recorded which). The chain combines TRBV29-1 with TRBJ1-2; 7 bases are shared with TRBD1. The CDR3 here is CSVPTGNYGYTF. The CDR3 DNA reads TGCAGCGTCCCGACAGGGAACTATGGCTACACCTTC.